This T cell receptor (beta chain) was captured in a study of blood T cell repertoires in COVID-19. Clones were sequenced by immunoSEQ multiplex PCR, and TCRdb holds only the in-frame ones, with some missing. Of about 200,000 clones in the sample, about 80% were seen once. V was shortened by 6 bases and J by 2 bases, with 13 bases between the two germline ends. Germline-derived CDR1 and CDR2 are MGHDK and SYGVNS. This CDR3 has 14 residues. The chain couples TRBV25-1 to TRBJ1-2; the D gene is possibly TRBD1 (6 bases). This sequence originates from a middle-aged man who had recovered from COVID-19. Specimen: PBMCs or T cells enriched from blood (not recorded which). The DNA for the CDR3 is TGTGCCAGCAGCGCCCCGACAGGAAACTATGGCTACACCTTC. It yields the protein CASSAPTGNYGYTF.